This TCR beta chain was captured in a study of Ad26.COV2.S vaccination and SARS-CoV-2 variants. The wider study: Donor got 5x10^10 or 1x10^11 viral particles of Ad26.COV2.S.

Clones were read by immunoSEQ multiplex PCR, and TCRdb kept only the in-frame ones, dropping some. The data hold about 400,000 clones, with approximately 90% observed a single time. Treatment reported: some 20 received Ad26.COV2.S at low or high dose, single or two shots; about 5 received placebo; per-sample allocation not given. Sampling was done on day 63 after the first vaccine or placebo injection. Trimming left V 7 bases short and J 4 bases short, with 16 bases between. CDR1 LNHDA and CDR2 SQIVND come from the germline V gene (reference sequence). CDR3 length: 15 residues. The sequence was obtained from a person between 18 and 65 years old who received the Ad26.COV2.S COVID-19 vaccine or a placebo. The genes are TRBV19 and TRBJ2-2; a weak D match, TRBD2 (5 bases). The sample here was peripheral blood, taken in a trial of Ad26.COV2.S vaccine versus placebo. The CDR3 sequence is CASNLIGIRTGELFF. DNA for the CDR3: TGTGCCAGTAATCTCATCGGGATCCGCACCGGGGAGCTGTTTTTT.